The 15 T cell receptor beta chains reported below all come from one sample, sequenced in a study of cytomegalovirus exposure and HLA in healthy donors. Only in-frame clones appear in the TCRdb table, and some are missing; sequencing was by immunoSEQ multiplex PCR. The sample has roughly 330,000 clones, about 90% seen once; the top ten hold approximately 1.1%. Material for sequencing was PBMCs. All receptors come from a woman between 25 and 40 years old in good health and CMV-seropositive.

The rearrangement joins TRBV19 to TRBJ2-1; TRBD1 matches 7 bases. V trimming: 4 bases; J trimming: 1 base; junction bases outside the gene matches: 1. Germline CDR1 reads LNHDA; CDR2 reads SQIVND (reference sequence). The CDR3 has 14 amino acids. The CDR3: CASSRQGSYNEQFF. In DNA, the CDR3 is TGTGCCAGTAGTAGACAGGGTTCCTACAATGAGCAGTTCTTC. Drawing the rest from reference TRBV19 and TRBJ2-1, the complete variable domain is DGGITQSPKYLFRKEGQNVTLSCEQNLNHDAMYWYRQDPGQGLRLIYYSQIVNDFQKGDIAEGYSVSREKKESFPLTVTSAQKNPTAFYLCASSRQGSYNEQFFGPGTRLTVL.

The V call is TRBV10-3, the J call TRBJ2-1; 9 nucleotides agree with TRBD1. This CDR3 is 14 amino acids long. J gave up 5 bases and V 10 bases, and 9 bases lay outside the gene matches. Germline assignment: CDR1 ENHRY and CDR2 SYGVKD. The CDR3 region is CATGARDRDNEQFF. In DNA form, the CDR3 reads TGTGCCACGGGAGCCCGGGACAGGGACAATGAGCAGTTCTTC.

This clone has a handful of counts. The chain combines TRBV5-4 with TRBJ1-2, with 8 bases matching TRBD1. With V trimmed by 1 base and J by 8 bases, 4 bases remained unmatched. CDR3 size: 13 residues. Germline CDR1 and CDR2: SGHNT and YYREEE (reference sequence). The CDR3 region is CASSLNRGGGYTF. In DNA, the CDR3 is TGTGCCAGCAGCTTGAACAGGGGGGGCGGCTACACCTTC.

The chain is built from TRBV4-2 and TRBJ1-2, with D possibly matching TRBD1 (5 bases). The CDR3 covers 13 residues. With 1 base removed from V and 7 bases from J, the gap between germline ends came to 10 bases. Looked up from germline, CDR1 is LGHNA and CDR2 is YNFKEQ. The CDR3 sequence: CASSQGTPIGYTF. In DNA form, the CDR3 reads TGTGCCAGCAGCCAAGGGACACCGATTGGCTACACCTTC.

This chain connects TRBV7-9 to TRBJ1-5; D possibly corresponds to TRBD1 (5 bases). Per germline, CDR1 SEHNR and CDR2 FQNEAQ (reference sequence). V dropped 5 bases and J dropped 6 bases, with 14 bases sitting between them. This CDR3 has 14 amino acids. The CDR3 DNA is TGTGCCAGCAGCCCTCCGGGACTACTTCAGCCCCAGCATTTT. Translated, it gives CASSPPGLLQPQHF.

This clone was found once. The chain uses TRBV4-3 and TRBJ2-3; 13 bases are shared with TRBD2. The CDR3 totals 20 residues. From germline, CDR1 is LGHNA and CDR2 YSLEER. V shed 1 base, J shed 0 bases, and the junction held 10 bases outside the gene matches. The CDR3 loop is CASSQGRTSGGVTSTDTQYF. The CDR3 bases are TGCGCCAGCAGCCAAGGGCGGACTAGCGGGGGCGTTACTAGCACAGATACGCAGTATTTT.

The V call is TRBV4-1, the J call TRBJ2-2; a possible D gene is TRBD2 (5 bases). Germline-derived CDR1 and CDR2 are MGHRA and YSYEKL. The V and J ends lost 0 bases and 0 bases respectively, with 11 bases between them. The CDR3 totals 17 residues. CDR3 sequence (DNA): TGCGCCAGCAGCCAAGATCGGGGTCAGGCGAACACCGGGGAGCTGTTTTTT. It encodes CASSQDRGQANTGELFF.

V usage is TRBV2 and J usage is TRBJ1-3; no definite D call. CDR1 is SNHLY, CDR2 FYNNEI, per germline. Between the trimmed V and J ends, which lost 7 bases and 0 bases, there was a span of 13 bases. This CDR3 is 15 amino acids long. The CDR3 region is CASTRTAGSGNTIYF. DNA of the CDR3: TGTGCCAGCACACGAACGGCGGGCTCTGGAAACACCATATATTTT.

The genes are TRBV6-1 and TRBJ1-5; TRBD1 agrees at 9 bases. CDR3 length equals 21 residues. In germline, CDR1 is MNHNS, CDR2 SASEGT. With V trimmed by 0 bases and J by 5 bases, 20 bases remained unmatched. CDR3 loop: CASSEAKGQGSVSYYDQPQHF. The CDR3 DNA reads TGTGCCAGCAGTGAAGCGAAGGGACAGGGATCGGTTTCGTACTACGATCAGCCCCAGCATTTT.

This clone was counted a single time. The rearrangement uses TRBV7-6 and TRBJ1-2; D remains unclear. CDR1 and CDR2 (germline): SGHVS, FNYEAQ. The V end was cut by 5 bases, the J end by 5 bases, with 12 bases between. The CDR3 runs 13 residues. In nucleotides, the CDR3 is TGTGCCAGCAGCCCCAGATTGGGTTATGGCTACACCTTC. Amino acids: CASSPRLGYGYTF.

The rearrangement uses TRBV14 and TRBJ2-2; D gene unclear. CDR1 is SGHDN, CDR2 FVKESK, per germline. The CDR3 is 13 amino acids. Trimming took 1 base from V and 0 from J, leaving 0 bases between them. The CDR3 region is CASSQANTGELFF. As DNA, the CDR3 is TGTGCCAGCAGCCAAGCGAACACCGGGGAGCTGTTTTTT.

The J gene is TRBJ1-1, the V gene TRBV19; 7 positions agree with TRBD1. V lost 10 bases, J lost 4 bases, and 9 bases stayed unmatched. Germline V lookup: CDR1 LNHDA, CDR2 SQIVND (reference sequence). CDR3 size: 13 residues. Here the CDR3 DNA reads TGTGCCACTATTCAGGGGGTTGGCACTGAAGCTTTCTTT. It encodes CATIQGVGTEAFF.

As to this clone: Other DNA sequences in the same sample also yield this CDR3. The J gene is TRBJ1-2, the V gene TRBV5-1; D uncertain. The CDR3 is 12 residues long. Germline CDR1 and CDR2: SGHRS and YFSETQ. V lost 0 bases and J 4 bases, leaving 4 bases between the germline ends. The CDR3 nucleotides read TGCGCCAGCAGCTTGGAGGGCTATGGCTACACCTTC. Protein: CASSLEGYGYTF. Drawing the rest from reference TRBV5-1 and TRBJ1-2, the complete variable domain is KAGVTQTPRYLIKTRGQQVTLSCSPISGHRSVSWYQQTPGQGLQFLFEYFSETQRNKGNFPGRFSGRQFSNSRSEMNVSTLELGDSALYLCASSLEGYGYTFGSGTRLTVV.

The CDR3: CASSLKPGHNYEQYF. CDR3 in DNA: TGTGCCAGCAGCCTAAAACCGGGACATAACTACGAGCAGTACTTC. This sequence joins TRBV27 and TRBJ2-7; D may be TRBD1 (6 bases). Trimming stripped 6 bases from V and 3 bases from J, with 18 bases between. Germline CDR1 MNHEY, CDR2 SMNVEV (reference sequence). This CDR3 has 15 amino acids.

The table lists this clone with a few counts. This chain links TRBV4-3 with TRBJ1-6; D unclear. The V and J ends lost 0 bases and 10 bases respectively, with 10 bases between them. Germline V lookup: CDR1 LGHNA, CDR2 YSLEER. The CDR3 loop spans 14 amino acids. Here the CDR3 reads CASSQDSAASPLHF. The CDR3 DNA sequence: TGCGCCAGCAGCCAAGATTCGGCAGCGTCACCCCTCCACTTT.